This T cell receptor beta chain appears in the sequencing data of a study of blood T cell repertoires in COVID-19. Libraries were prepared by immunoSEQ multiplex PCR; TCRdb keeps only in-frame clonotypes and omits some of them. Among around 46,000 clones listed, 75% to 80% were seen once. This CDR3 is 16 amino acids long. V was clipped by 4 bases and J by 5 bases; unmatched bases: 3. From germline, CDR1 is LGHDT and CDR2 YNNKEL (reference sequence). The sample comprised peripheral blood. The sequence derives from a human donor with active or convalescent COVID-19. The donor label of this sample is uncertain. The gene calls are TRBV3-1 (or the pseudogene TRBV3-2) and TRBJ2-1, with 15 nucleotides matching TRBD2. CDR3 DNA sequence: TGTGCCAGCAGCCTGGGACTAGCGGGAGGCAACAATGAGCAGTTCTTC. This sequence encodes CASSLGLAGGNNEQFF.